This T cell receptor beta chain is from a study of T cells in Graves' hyperthyroidism and ophthalmopathy. Turning to this clonotype: Its antigen is unidentified.

Broader study findings: Most clonotypes expanded in thyroid above 0.001 were likewise present in blood.

Orbital computed tomography and thyroid ultrasound, together with serum TRAb and thyroxine and clinical symptoms, were used for diagnoses. The PBMCs had their origin in 10 ml of fresh peripheral blood. This CDR3 is built from 13 residues. Per germline, CDR1 DFQATT and CDR2 SNEGSKA (reference sequence). V lost 6 bases, J lost 4 bases, and 13 bases lay in between. The CDR3 regions of TCR beta were amplified from RNA transcripts. The HTBI primer set drove a first-round RT-PCR of the TCR CDR3. Via MiXCR, TCRdb re-called the multiplex PCR reads, giving one row per CDR3 protein. The table lists about 420,000 distinct CDR3 sequences, about an eighth of them singletons.

The receptor was isolated from a woman between 18 and 29 years old with Graves' hyperthyroidism. The chain employs TRBV20-1 and TRBJ1-3; weak D call: TRBD1 (5 bases). The specimen was blood. CDR3 nucleotides: TGCAGTGCGGGGGGTAATGGCGGAAACACCATATATTTT. It codes for CSAGGNGGNTIYF.